The T cell receptor (beta chain) described here comes from a study of cytomegalovirus exposure and HLA in healthy donors. The J segment lost 2 bases and the V segment lost 7 bases, leaving 7 bases of the junction unmatched. The CDR3 runs 14 residues. The germline CDR1 and CDR2 sequences are MNHEY and SVGAGI. Vbeta (60) and Jbeta (13) primers were used in the PCR. Clones were read by immunoSEQ multiplex PCR, and TCRdb kept only the in-frame ones, dropping some. The sample yields some 110,000 clones, 55% to 65% seen once. This receptor was obtained from a woman in her twenties or thirties in good health and CMV-seronegative. The chain links TRBV6-5 to TRBJ2-5; 7 bases fit TRBD2. What was sequenced was PBMCs. The CDR3 coding sequence is TGTGCCAGCACGTTAGCGGGCCGTCAAGAGACCCAGTACTTC. This translates into CASTLAGRQETQYF.